The 27 T cell receptor beta chains below all came from one sample that was sequenced in a study of blood T cell repertoires in COVID-19 (dated by TCRdb to 2020 to 2021). The library was built by means of the immunoSEQ multiplex PCR assay. TCRdb stores this immuneACCESS table with in-frame sequences only. Part of the clones is absent; in the studies checked, under half of the shortfall reflects unresolved V genes, and no reason is known for the rest. For this sample the table gives fewer than 100,000 clones, of which roughly 77% were detected only once. The top ten clonotypes cover 24% of the sample. The material sequenced was peripheral blood. The receptor set was obtained from a human donor in a cohort sampled during active COVID-19.

This chain connects TRBV2 to TRBJ2-7; weak D call: TRBD2 (6 bases). CDR3 length equals 12 residues. Trimming stripped 7 bases from V and 6 bases from J, with 13 bases between. From germline, CDR1 is SNHLY and CDR2 FYNNEI. The CDR3 DNA follows: TGTGCCAGCACCGCGGAGGGCGGCGAGCAGTACTTC. Its protein is CASTAEGGEQYF.

This chain connects TRBV27 to TRBJ2-7; D possibly corresponds to TRBD2 (6 bases). The germline V gene encodes CDR1 MNHEY and CDR2 SMNVEV (reference sequence). Trimming cost V 7 bases and J 2 bases, with 15 bases left between them. The CDR3 has 14 residues. DNA for the CDR3: TGTGCCAGCAAAAGCCGGACTATCGCCTACGAGCAGTACTTC. This encodes CASKSRTIAYEQYF.

V gene TRBV3-1 (or the pseudogene TRBV3-2) combines with J gene TRBJ2-5; D gene uncertain. The V gene lost 4 bases and the J gene lost 2 bases, with 5 bases spanning the gap. CDR1 is LGHDT, CDR2 YNNKEL, per germline (reference sequence). CDR3 size: 12 residues. CDR3 in amino acids: CASSLQQETQYF. CDR3 sequence (DNA): TGTGCCAGCAGCCTACAGCAAGAGACCCAGTACTTC.

This CDR3 is CASSISQLNTDTQYF. The CDR3 DNA reads as TGTGCCAGTAGTATAAGCCAACTAAACACAGATACGCAGTATTTT. The chain joins TRBV19 to TRBJ2-3; D call uncertain. Trimming stripped 2 bases from V and 2 bases from J, with 11 bases between. This CDR3 spans 15 amino acids. Looked up from germline, CDR1 is LNHDA and CDR2 is SQIVND (reference sequence). The full variable domain, rest sourced from reference TRBV19 and TRBJ2-3, is DGGITQSPKYLFRKEGQNVTLSCEQNLNHDAMYWYRQDPGQGLRLIYYSQIVNDFQKGDIAEGYSVSREKKESFPLTVTSAQKNPTAFYLCASSISQLNTDTQYFGPGTRLTVL.

The V gene is TRBV15, the J gene TRBJ2-3; 8 bases map to TRBD2. The CDR3 runs to 16 residues. With V trimmed by 0 bases and J by 3 bases, 5 bases remained unmatched. Germline V gives CDR1 LNHNV, CDR2 YYDKDF (reference sequence). The CDR3 nucleotides read TGTGCCACCAGCAGAGACACTAGCGGAGAAACAGATACGCAGTATTTT. It is translated as CATSRDTSGETDTQYF.

This rearrangement joins TRBV7-8 to TRBJ2-7, with D unclear. The CDR3 totals 11 residues. Germline V gene data show CDR1 as SGHVS and CDR2 as FQNEAQ. The ends were cut back, 4 bases at V and 7 bases at J, with 8 bases in the middle. The CDR3 DNA is TGTGCCAGCAGCTCCGCTCGGGAGCAGTACTTC. Protein: CASSSAREQYF. The full variable domain, completed using reference TRBV7-8 and TRBJ2-7, is GAGVSQSPRYKVAKRGQDVALRCDPISGHVSLFWYQQALGQGPEFLTYFQNEAQLDKSGLPSDRFFAERPEGSVSTLKIQRTQQEDSAVYLCASSSAREQYFGPGTRLTVT.

This rearrangement joins TRBV10-2 to TRBJ2-3; 8 bases map to TRBD2. In germline, CDR1 is WSHSY, CDR2 SAAADI. The CDR3 runs to 16 residues. The V and J ends lost 2 bases and 4 bases, in that order; junction bases with no gene match: 8. Written as DNA, the CDR3 is TGCGCCAGCAGTGAGCCCGCGGGAGGAGTGTCAGATACGCAGTATTTT. Residues: CASSEPAGGVSDTQYF.

The chain links TRBV20-1 to TRBJ1-4; 8 bases align to TRBD1. V was pared by 5 bases and J by 12 bases, with 5 bases of the junction left unmatched. Germline V gene data show CDR1 as DFQATT and CDR2 as SNEGSKA (reference sequence). This CDR3 comprises 11 residues. The CDR3 nucleotides read TGCAGTGCTGAGGGACAGGATGAACTGTTTTTT. Encoded protein: CSAEGQDELFF.

DNA for the CDR3: TGTGCCTGGGCCCGGGGAGGGAATGCTGAAGCTTTCTTT. It specifies CAWARGGNAEAFF. The rearrangement uses TRBV30 and TRBJ1-1; D is unresolved. The CDR3 length is 13 residues. Trimming took off 5 bases at V and 6 bases at J, with 16 bases between the two ends. Per germline, CDR1 GTSNPN and CDR2 SVGIG (reference sequence).

This chain connects TRBV29-1 to TRBJ2-3; D perhaps matches TRBD2 (7 bases). The germline V gene encodes CDR1 SQVTM and CDR2 ANQGSEA. This CDR3 has 17 residues. Trimming shortened V by 3 bases and J by 5 bases, and 24 bases separated the two germline ends. The CDR3 nucleotides read TGCAGCGTTGAGAACCGGACAGAGCTACTAGCGATAGATACGCAGTATTTT. This encodes CSVENRTELLAIDTQYF.

The J gene is TRBJ2-7, the V gene TRBV5-1; TRBD1 aligns across 9 bases. The CDR3 consists of 17 residues. From germline, CDR1 is SGHRS and CDR2 YFSETQ. After removal of 2 bases from V and 5 bases from J, the junction contained 14 bases not matched to a gene. The CDR3 DNA sequence: TGCGCCAGCAGCTTCGCACAGGGGGCTAACCGACCCAACGAGCAGTACTTC. It specifies CASSFAQGANRPNEQYF.

The chain combines TRBV28 with TRBJ1-5; no clear D. The germline V and J ends were trimmed by 5 bases and 0 bases, with 14 bases remaining between them. The CDR3 runs to 16 residues. From germline, CDR1 is MDHEN and CDR2 SYDVKM. The CDR3 nucleotides read TGTGCCAGCAGTCCCCTCGGGGAAAGTAGCAATCAGCCCCAGCATTTT. Protein: CASSPLGESSNQPQHF.

This chain links TRBV28 with TRBJ2-1; TRBD2 matches at 10 bases. With V trimmed by 4 bases and J by 7 bases, 10 bases remained unmatched. This CDR3 is 16 amino acids long. Germline values: CDR1 MDHEN, CDR2 SYDVKM. The CDR3, as DNA: TGTGCCAGCAGTTCATCTAGCGGGGGTTTTGGGAATGAGCAGTTCTTC. Amino acids: CASSSSSGGFGNEQFF.

The V call is TRBV18, the J call TRBJ1-4; a weak D match, TRBD1 (6 bases). From germline, CDR1 is KGHSH and CDR2 LQKENI. CDR3 length equals 13 residues. Trimming pared 6 bases from V and 6 bases from J, leaving 11 bases between. The CDR3 DNA follows: TGTGCCAGCTCGCGGGGGGCGGATGAAAAACTGTTTTTT. Encoded protein: CASSRGADEKLFF.

The V gene is TRBV5-1, the J gene TRBJ2-2; TRBD1 agrees at 10 bases. The CDR3 covers 16 residues. The junction had 1 base not matched to a gene; V was cut back by 2 bases and J by 0 bases. The germline V gene has CDR1 SGHRS and CDR2 YFSETQ. CDR3 DNA sequence: TGCGCCAGCAGCTTCGGACAGGGGGCGAACACCGGGGAGCTGTTTTTT. Residues: CASSFGQGANTGELFF.

The chain combines TRBV7-2 with TRBJ1-1; 10 bases line up with TRBD1. V gave up 0 bases and J gave up 5 bases; unmatched junction bases: 3. The length of the CDR3 is 15 residues. Looked up from germline, CDR1 is SGHTA and CDR2 is FQGNSA. The CDR3 here is CASSLAGQGMTEAFF. In DNA, the CDR3 is TGTGCCAGCAGCTTAGCGGGACAGGGGATGACTGAAGCTTTCTTT.

This clone has just a few counts. The V call is TRBV28, the J call TRBJ1-5; 7 nucleotides match TRBD1. With V trimmed by 6 bases and J by 7 bases, 12 bases remained unmatched. This CDR3 comprises 15 residues. The germline V gene encodes CDR1 MDHEN and CDR2 SYDVKM. CDR3 sequence: CASRFDRERGQPQHF. The CDR3 DNA reads TGTGCCAGCAGATTTGACAGGGAGCGTGGACAGCCCCAGCATTTT.

The rearrangement uses TRBV7-8 and TRBJ2-7, with 8 bases fitting TRBD1. This CDR3 region has 14 residues. Trimming cost V 5 bases and J 7 bases; bases outside gene matches: 10. Per germline, CDR1 SGHVS and CDR2 FQNEAQ. The CDR3 spells CASSPQGAEREQYF. The CDR3 region has the DNA TGTGCCAGCAGCCCCCAGGGGGCCGAAAGGGAGCAGTACTTC.

The count of this clone is one. The V call is TRBV7-9, the J call TRBJ2-1, with 9 bases matching TRBD1. Germline V CDR1 and CDR2: SEHNR, FQNEAQ (reference sequence). Trimming took 5 bases from V and 2 from J; bases not matched to a gene: 4. The CDR3 length is 15 residues. In nucleotides, the CDR3 is TGTGCCAGCAGCGCCGGGACAGGGACCTACAATGAGCAGTTCTTC. This codes for CASSAGTGTYNEQFF. Supplemented by reference TRBV7-9 and TRBJ2-1, the full variable domain reads DTGVSQNPRHKITKRGQNVTFRCDPISEHNRLYWYRQTLGQGPEFLTYFQNEAQLEKSRLLSDRFSAERPKGSFSTLEIQRTEQGDSAMYLCASSAGTGTYNEQFFGPGTRLTVL.

The chain is built from TRBV20-1 and TRBJ1-2; tentatively, D is TRBD1 (5 bases). CDR1 DFQATT and CDR2 SNEGSKA come from the germline V gene (reference sequence). The CDR3 spans 11 residues. The CDR3 DNA reads as TGCAGCGAGATTGACAGCCCAAGCTACACCTTC. It yields the protein CSEIDSPSYTF.

The chain is built from TRBV19 and TRBJ2-5, with TRBD1 matching over 8 bases. This CDR3 has 15 amino acids. Germline loops: CDR1 LNHDA, CDR2 SQIVND (reference sequence). The ends lost 5 bases at V and 9 bases at J; junction bases unmatched: 14. The CDR3 protein is CASSPRDRSRGAQYF. CDR3 in DNA: TGTGCCAGTAGTCCGAGGGACAGGTCCCGGGGAGCCCAGTACTTC.

This clone appeared once. The V gene is TRBV24-1, the J gene TRBJ2-3, with 11 bases identical to TRBD2. Germline CDR1 reads KGHDR; CDR2 reads SFDVKD. This CDR3 is built from 17 residues. J gave up 2 bases and V 3 bases, and 6 bases lay outside the gene matches. CDR3 nucleotides: TGTGCCACCAGTGATCCGGGACTAGCGGATATCACAGATACGCAGTATTTT. It translates to CATSDPGLADITDTQYF.

This chain links TRBV11-2 with TRBJ2-3, with TRBD2 identical over 10 bases. The CDR3 runs to 17 residues. With 3 bases clipped from V and 2 bases from J, the junction kept 8 bases outside the gene matches. Germline V CDR1 and CDR2: SGHAT, FQNNGV. The CDR3 sequence: CASSFGASGSYTDTQYF. The CDR3 nucleotides are TGTGCCAGCAGCTTCGGGGCTAGCGGGAGTTACACAGATACGCAGTATTTT.

There are a few counts of this clone. The genes are TRBV5-1 and TRBJ1-2; D not resolved. The CDR3 spans 15 residues. Germline CDR1 and CDR2: SGHRS and YFSETQ. V dropped 1 base and J dropped 5 bases, with 15 bases sitting between them. As DNA, the CDR3 is TGCGCCAGCAGCTTGCAGGCCGGCTCAGTATATGGCTACACCTTC. Translated, it gives CASSLQAGSVYGYTF.

The J gene is TRBJ2-7, the V gene TRBV7-3, with a weak D call TRBD1 (6 bases). V was pared by 6 bases and J by 7 bases, with 16 bases between. The germline CDR1 and CDR2 sequences are SGHTA and FQGTGA. The CDR3 sequence is 13 residues long. CDR3 nucleotides: TGTGCCAGCAGTCCCTCAGGGGCGCGAGAGCAGTACTTC. Translation: CASSPSGAREQYF. The complete variable domain, with remaining parts taken from reference TRBV7-3 and TRBJ2-7, reads GAGVSQTPSNKVTEKGKYVELRCDPISGHTALYWYRQSLGQGPEFLIYFQGTGAADDSGLPNDRFFAVRPEGSVSTLKIQRTERGDSAVYLCASSPSGAREQYFGPGTRLTVT.

This chain connects TRBV4-2 to TRBJ2-1; 10 nucleotides agree with TRBD2. The germline gives CDR1 LGHNA, CDR2 YNFKEQ. The CDR3 has 18 amino acids. The V gene end was trimmed by 0 bases and the J gene end by 2 bases; junction bases not matched to a gene: 7. The CDR3, as DNA: TGTGCCAGCAGCCAAGATAACGGTAGCGGGAGGCCCTACAATGAGCAGTTCTTC. Its translation is CASSQDNGSGRPYNEQFF.

In its sample, this clone was seen once. This chain links TRBV5-1 with TRBJ2-3; TRBD2 is a possible D gene (6 bases). Trimming pared 2 bases from V and 5 bases from J, leaving 18 bases between. Germline CDR1 SGHRS, CDR2 YFSETQ. The CDR3 totals 16 residues. Written as DNA, the CDR3 is TGCGCCAGCAGCTTAAGGTCCCGGGAGTCGGGAGATACGCAGTATTTT. Amino acid sequence: CASSLRSRESGDTQYF.